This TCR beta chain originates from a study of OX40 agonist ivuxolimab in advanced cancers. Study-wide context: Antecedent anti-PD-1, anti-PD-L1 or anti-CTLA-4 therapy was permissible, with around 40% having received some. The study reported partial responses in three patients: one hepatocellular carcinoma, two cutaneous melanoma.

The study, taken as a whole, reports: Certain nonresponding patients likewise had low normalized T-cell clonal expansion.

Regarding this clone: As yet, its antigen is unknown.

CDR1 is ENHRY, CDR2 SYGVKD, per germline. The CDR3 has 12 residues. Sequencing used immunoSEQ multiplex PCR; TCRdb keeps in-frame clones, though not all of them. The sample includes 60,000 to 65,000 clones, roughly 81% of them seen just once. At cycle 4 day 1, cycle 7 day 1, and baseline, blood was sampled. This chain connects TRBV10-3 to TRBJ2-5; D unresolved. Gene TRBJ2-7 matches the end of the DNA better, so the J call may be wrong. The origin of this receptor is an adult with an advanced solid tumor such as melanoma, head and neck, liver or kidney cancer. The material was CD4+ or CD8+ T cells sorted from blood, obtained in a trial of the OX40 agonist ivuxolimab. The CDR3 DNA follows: TGTGCCATATTAGATGATGGGTACGAGCAGTACTTC. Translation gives CAILDDGYEQYF.